The entry below describes one T cell receptor beta chain. What it recognizes is unknown. The PCR made use of 60 Vbeta and 13 Jbeta primers. Original processing methods: Counted up in a later analysis, unique TCR beta chains came to 60 million to 95 million, with 9.5 million to 13 million shared. Generated by immunoSEQ multiplex PCR, the TCRdb table keeps only in-frame clones and is missing some. That table furnishes V, J and clone size, whereas the DNA furnished D and trimming. This sample yields about 120,000 clones, of which roughly 80% are seen a single time; 2.1% belongs to the top ten. The CDR3 is made up of 12 amino acids. CDR1 MNHNS and CDR2 SASEGT come from the germline V gene. V lost 3 bases, J lost 5 bases, and 7 bases lay in between. This record comes from a study of cytomegalovirus exposure and HLA in healthy donors. Study-level points and caveats: According to the study, about 180 TCR beta chains were cytomegalovirus-associated. In a later analysis, at a false discovery rate of 0.05, approximately 18,000 TCR beta sequences were associated with HLA alleles.

The TCR originated in a man aged 30-40 years in good health and CMV-seronegative. The sequenced sample consisted of PBMCs. The chain combines TRBV6-1 with TRBJ2-5, with D hard to call. This chain's CDR3 is CASSDIGETQYF. For the CDR3, the DNA is TGTGCCAGCAGTGACATCGGGGAGACCCAGTACTTC.